The 20 T cell receptor beta chains below come from one sample, sequenced in a study of T-cell memory formation after mild COVID-19. Using its own MiXCR run on the 5' RACE reads, TCRdb lists one record per CDR3 protein. The sample has 240,000 or so distinct CDR3 sequences; more than 8% are singletons. Sequencing used PBMCs or a T cell subset sorted from them (not recorded which). The source of these receptors is a young man who had mild COVID-19 (a few samples of this study predate the infection). Cell type and time point are not known.

In nucleotides, the CDR3 is TGTGCCAGCAGTTTCTATGTAAGCGGTGGCGGGGAGCTGTTTTTT. Protein product: CASSFYVSGGGELFF. V is TRBV12-3 or TRBV12-4 and J is TRBJ2-2; a weak D match, TRBD2 (5 bases). This CDR3 contains 15 residues. With 3 bases removed from V and 7 bases from J, the gap between germline ends came to 15 bases.

The V and J genes are TRBV7-3 and TRBJ2-1; 7 nucleotides line up with TRBD1. Germline loops: CDR1 SGHTA, CDR2 FQGTGA. Germline trimming cut 2 bases from V and 6 bases from J; bases unmatched to any gene: 4. The CDR3 runs to 14 residues. The DNA of the CDR3 is TGTGCCAGCAGCTTAGACAGGGCAAGCAATGAGCAGTTCTTC. It encodes CASSLDRASNEQFF.

V is TRBV2 and J is TRBJ2-5, with TRBD1 matching 8 bases. Germline V lookup: CDR1 SNHLY, CDR2 FYNNEI. V shed 2 bases and J 5 bases; nucleotides not matched to a gene: 4. The CDR3 is made up of 14 amino acids. CDR3 residues: CASSERRQGETQYF. In DNA form, the CDR3 reads TGTGCCAGCAGTGAAAGGCGACAGGGGGAGACCCAGTACTTC.

This clonotype was detected only a few times. J is TRBJ2-5 and V is TRBV5-1, with D perhaps TRBD2 (7 bases). This CDR3 has 16 residues. The V end lost 4 bases, the J end lost 5 bases, and 21 bases lay between the germline ends. Germline CDR1 reads SGHRS; CDR2 reads YFSETQ. The CDR3 region is CASSPIGRGGHETQYF. In DNA form, the CDR3 reads TGCGCCAGCAGCCCTATTGGTAGGGGGGGCCATGAGACCCAGTACTTC.

The rearrangement links TRBV30 to TRBJ1-2, with TRBD1 as a possible D gene (5 bases). The CDR3 runs to 13 residues. CDR1 is GTSNPN, CDR2 SVGIG, per germline (reference sequence). The V end was cut by 4 bases, the J end by 8 bases, with 17 bases between. CDR3 loop: CAWTGDRQGGYTF. As DNA, the CDR3 is TGTGCCTGGACGGGGGATCGGCAAGGAGGCTACACCTTC. Combining the CDR3 with reference TRBV30 and TRBJ1-2 gives the whole variable domain SQTIHQWPATLVQPVGSPLSLECTVEGTSNPNLYWYRQAAGRGLQLLFYSVGIGQISSEVPQNLSASRPQDRQFILSSKKLLLSDSGFYLCAWTGDRQGGYTFGSGTRLTVV.

This clonotype was seen a few times. The CDR3 nucleotides are TGTGCCAGCAGTTATTTGGGGGTTCATGAGCAGTTCTTC. The encoded protein is CASSYLGVHEQFF. V usage is TRBV6-2 or TRBV6-3 and J usage is TRBJ2-1; D tentatively fits TRBD1 or TRBD2 (5 bases each). The CDR3 runs to 13 residues. The V end lost 3 bases, the J end lost 8 bases, and 11 bases lay between the germline ends. Per germline, CDR1 MNHEY and CDR2 SVGEGT.

The rearrangement joins TRBV7-2 to TRBJ2-6, with 9 bases lining up with TRBD1. Per the germline V gene, CDR1 is SGHTA and CDR2 is FQGNSA. CDR3 length: 20 amino acids. The V gene end was trimmed by 5 bases and the J gene end by 0 bases; junction bases not matched to a gene: 14. CDR3 in DNA: TGTGCCAGCAGCACCAGAGGCGGGACAGGGAAGTTCTCTGGGGCCAACGTCCTGACTTTC. Its protein product is CASSTRGGTGKFSGANVLTF. Full variable domain (rest looked up from reference TRBV7-2 and TRBJ2-6): GAGVSQSPSNKVTEKGKDVELRCDPISGHTALYWYRQSLGQGLEFLIYFQGNSAPDKSGLPSDRFSAERTGGSVSTLTIQRTQQEDSAVYLCASSTRGGTGKFSGANVLTFGAGSRLTVL.

This sequence joins TRBV4-2 and TRBJ1-4; unclear D gene. Germline V gene data show CDR1 as LGHNA and CDR2 as YNFKEQ. This CDR3 comprises 15 residues. The V end was cut by 5 bases, the J end by 3 bases, with 13 bases between. This CDR3 is CASSTAGNSNEKLFF. Written as DNA, the CDR3 is TGTGCCAGCAGCACTGCAGGAAATTCTAATGAAAAACTGTTTTTT.

This clonotype was detected a few times. The chain combines TRBV4-1 with TRBJ1-2, with TRBD1 matching 7 bases. V lost 0 bases and J lost 14; bases outside the gene matches: 6. This CDR3 is built from 12 residues. CDR1 MGHRA and CDR2 YSYEKL come from the germline V gene. The DNA of the CDR3 is TGCGCCAGCAGCCAAGATTTCACAGGGGAGACCTTC. It specifies CASSQDFTGETF.

Note on this clonotype: The final CDR3 position lacks the conserved phenylalanine or tryptophan, pointing to a likely read error. The rearrangement links TRBV19 to TRBJ2-1; perhaps TRBD1 as D (6 bases). CDR1 is LNHDA and CDR2 is SQIVND in the germline V gene (reference sequence). This CDR3 is 15 amino acids long. The V end lost 3 bases, the J end lost 6 bases, and 15 bases lay between the germline ends. The chain's CDR3 is CASSMAPTGSNEQFL. The CDR3 DNA sequence: TGTGCCAGTAGTATGGCTCCAACAGGGTCCAATGAGCAGTTCTTA.

This clonotype was counted between two and nine times. The J gene is TRBJ2-4, the V gene TRBV4-1; no reliable D call. V was clipped by 4 bases and J by 2 bases, with 9 bases between them. Germline V gives CDR1 MGHRA, CDR2 YSYEKL. CDR3 length equals 14 residues. The chain's CDR3 is CASSLLGTKNIQYF. The CDR3 DNA sequence: TGCGCCAGCAGCCTCTTAGGCACCAAAAACATTCAGTACTTC.

The V gene is TRBV19, the J gene TRBJ2-5; D call uncertain. CDR1 is LNHDA and CDR2 is SQIVND in the germline V gene (reference sequence). The CDR3 consists of 13 residues. Trimming cost V 3 bases and J 5 bases, with 10 bases left between them. CDR3 amino acids: CASSMQSRETQYF. CDR3 coding DNA: TGTGCCAGTAGTATGCAGAGCAGGGAGACCCAGTACTTC. The full variable domain, completed using reference TRBV19 and TRBJ2-5, is DGGITQSPKYLFRKEGQNVTLSCEQNLNHDAMYWYRQDPGQGLRLIYYSQIVNDFQKGDIAEGYSVSREKKESFPLTVTSAQKNPTAFYLCASSMQSRETQYFGPGTRLLVL.

This clonotype was counted ten times or more. This chain connects TRBV5-1 to TRBJ1-1; possible D gene TRBD1, 5 bases. The CDR3 spans 14 residues. Germline lookup yields CDR1 SGHRS and CDR2 YFSETQ. Trimming cost V 0 bases and J 5 bases, with 11 bases left between them. The CDR3 loop reads CASSLETWGTEAFF. CDR3 in DNA: TGCGCCAGCAGCTTGGAAACATGGGGGACTGAAGCTTTCTTT.

This clonotype turned up a few times. The J gene is TRBJ1-1, the V gene TRBV20-1; D is unclear. Germline V CDR1 and CDR2: DFQATT, SNEGSKA (reference sequence). With 2 bases removed from V and 1 base from J, the gap between germline ends came to 11 bases. This CDR3 has 14 residues. CDR3 protein: CSARSPPANTEAFF. CDR3 coding DNA: TGCAGTGCTAGAAGCCCCCCAGCGAACACTGAAGCTTTCTTT.

J is TRBJ2-5 and V is TRBV20-1; 9 nucleotides align to TRBD1. The germline CDR1 and CDR2 sequences are DFQATT and SNEGSKA (reference sequence). The CDR3 has 12 amino acids. V was clipped by 6 bases and J by 5 bases; unmatched bases: 4. This chain's CDR3 is CSAGTGKETQYF. CDR3 in DNA: TGCAGTGCCGGGACAGGGAAGGAGACCCAGTACTTC.

This clonotype has a handful of counts. This chain connects TRBV28 to TRBJ2-7; 7 bases line up with TRBD1. Germline CDR1 is MDHEN and CDR2 is SYDVKM. The length of the CDR3 is 14 residues. Trimming cost V 5 bases and J 2 bases; bases outside gene matches: 6. The CDR3 loop is CASSGRGHTYEQYF. The DNA of the CDR3 is TGTGCCAGCAGTGGAAGGGGGCACACCTACGAGCAGTACTTC.

The chain carries TRBV18 and TRBJ1-2; D not certain. Between the trimmed V and J ends, which lost 2 bases and 4 bases, there was a span of 11 bases. The length of the CDR3 is 14 residues. The germline gives CDR1 KGHSH, CDR2 LQKENI. The CDR3 reads CASSPDRTLYGYTF. DNA of the CDR3: TGTGCCAGCTCACCAGATCGGACTCTCTATGGCTACACCTTC.

This clonotype was found a few times. V gene TRBV9 combines with J gene TRBJ2-3; D is unclear. V lost 0 bases and J 2 bases, leaving 7 bases between the germline ends. Germline V CDR1 and CDR2: SGDLS, YYNGEE. The CDR3 is 14 residues long. In nucleotides, the CDR3 is TGTGCCAGCAGCGTAGACTGGTCCACAGATACGCAGTATTTT. It yields the protein CASSVDWSTDTQYF.

The chain combines TRBV18 with TRBJ2-5; D gene unclear. The V and J ends lost 2 bases and 2 bases respectively, with 9 bases between them. This CDR3 has 14 residues. From germline, CDR1 is KGHSH and CDR2 LQKENI. CDR3 sequence: CASSPARIQETQYF. For the CDR3, the DNA is TGTGCCAGCTCACCAGCACGGATACAAGAGACCCAGTACTTC.

V gene TRBV7-2 combines with J gene TRBJ1-5; no definite D call. Trimming removed 3 bases from V and 0 bases from J, with 18 bases in between. CDR3 size: 18 residues. Looked up from germline, CDR1 is SGHTA and CDR2 is FQGNSA. The DNA for the CDR3 is TGTGCCAGCAGCTTCGCCCCCGTGTCGGCGGATAGCAATCAGCCCCAGCATTTT. This translates into CASSFAPVSADSNQPQHF.